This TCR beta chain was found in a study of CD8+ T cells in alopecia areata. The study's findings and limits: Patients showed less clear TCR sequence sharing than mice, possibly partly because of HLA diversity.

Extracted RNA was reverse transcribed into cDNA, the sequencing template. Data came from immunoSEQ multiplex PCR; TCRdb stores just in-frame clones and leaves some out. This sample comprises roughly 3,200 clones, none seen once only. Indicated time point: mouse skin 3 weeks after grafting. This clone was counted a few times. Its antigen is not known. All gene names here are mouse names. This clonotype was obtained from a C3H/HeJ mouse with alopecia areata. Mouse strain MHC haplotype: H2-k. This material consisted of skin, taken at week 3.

The CDR3 DNA, read in part, is TGTGCCTGGAGTCTGACAGGGGTCTATGCT. Protein sequence: CAWSLTGVYA. The full CDR3 protein is CAWSLTGVYAEQFF. The chain has TRBV31 and TRBJ2-1; 8 positions match TRBD1. The CDR3 end is not reached by the read, which stops 4 residues before it; the germline J gene fills it in. CDR1 and CDR2 from the germline V gene are GKSSPN and SITVG. V shed 0 bases and J 3 bases; nucleotides not matched to a gene: 1. The CDR3 spans 14 residues.